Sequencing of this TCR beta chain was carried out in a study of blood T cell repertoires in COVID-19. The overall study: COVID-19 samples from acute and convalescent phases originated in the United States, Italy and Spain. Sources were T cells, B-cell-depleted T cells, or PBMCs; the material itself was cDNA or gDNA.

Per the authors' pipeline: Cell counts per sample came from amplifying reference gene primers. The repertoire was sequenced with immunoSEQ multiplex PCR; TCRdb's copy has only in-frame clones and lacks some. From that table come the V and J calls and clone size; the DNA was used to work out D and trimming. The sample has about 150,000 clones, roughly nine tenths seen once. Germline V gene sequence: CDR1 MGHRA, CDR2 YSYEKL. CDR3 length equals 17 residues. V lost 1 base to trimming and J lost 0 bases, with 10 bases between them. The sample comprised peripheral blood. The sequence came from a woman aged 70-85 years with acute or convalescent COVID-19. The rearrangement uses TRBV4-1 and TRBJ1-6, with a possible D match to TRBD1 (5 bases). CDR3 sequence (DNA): TGCGCCAGCAGCCAAGGCAGGGCGACCTCCTATAATTCACCCCTCCACTTT. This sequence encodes CASSQGRATSYNSPLHF.